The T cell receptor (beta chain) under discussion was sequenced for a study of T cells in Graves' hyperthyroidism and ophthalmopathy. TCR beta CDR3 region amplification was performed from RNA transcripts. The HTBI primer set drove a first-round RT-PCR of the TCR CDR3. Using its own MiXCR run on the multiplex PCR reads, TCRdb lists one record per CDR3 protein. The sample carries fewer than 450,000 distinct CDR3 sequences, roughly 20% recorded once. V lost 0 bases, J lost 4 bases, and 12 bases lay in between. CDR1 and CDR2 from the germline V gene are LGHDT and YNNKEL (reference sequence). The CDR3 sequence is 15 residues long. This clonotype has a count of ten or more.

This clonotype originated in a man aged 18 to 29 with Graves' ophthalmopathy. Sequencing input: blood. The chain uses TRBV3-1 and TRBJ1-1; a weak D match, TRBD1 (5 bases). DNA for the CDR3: TGTGCCAGCAGCCAAGATAGCGGGGGAGGCACTGAAGCTTTCTTT. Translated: CASSQDSGGGTEAFF.